The 31 T cell receptor beta chains below all came from one sample that was sequenced in a study of CXCR3-negative and CXCR3-positive naive CD8 T cells. cDNA libraries for TRB were generated by 5' RACE incorporating UMI labels. TCRdb reprocessed the 5' RACE reads, keeping one entry per CDR3 protein, no DNA. The sample is made up of 100,000 to 150,000 distinct CDR3 sequences, and the top ten hold approximately 0.29% of it. The sample taken for sequencing was naive CXCR3- CD8+ T cells from blood. Subset indicated: CD45RO-CCR7+CD27+CD95- naive CD8+ T cells lacking CXCR3 (TNR3-). The receptors stem from a human donor in good health. Some clones in this sample may be carry-over from other donors' samples.

The chain joins TRBV28 to TRBJ2-2. CDR3 length: 19 amino acids. CDR1 is MDHEN, CDR2 SYDVKM, per germline. The CDR3 protein is CASSLLVASAASNTGELFF.

This sequence joins TRBV9 and TRBJ2-3; the D call of TRBD1 rests on TCRdb alone, since no DNA is present to check it. This CDR3 is built from 14 residues. In germline, CDR1 is SGDLS, CDR2 YYNGEE. CDR3 amino acids: CASSPEGGTATQYF.

The chain links TRBV28 to TRBJ2-3; the D call from TCRdb, TRBD1, cannot be confirmed without DNA. Germline V gene lookup returns CDR1 MDHEN and CDR2 SYDVKM. The CDR3 spans 15 residues. CDR3 region: CASSLGTGNTDTQYF.

This rearrangement joins TRBV29-1 to TRBJ1-2; no DNA is available, so the TRBD1 call from TCRdb remains unchecked. Germline CDR1 is SQVTM and CDR2 is ANQGSEA. This CDR3 contains 12 residues. CDR3 protein: CSVRDRAYGYTF.

The chain employs TRBV5-6 and TRBJ2-5; with no DNA, the TCRdb D assignment of TRBD1 cannot be verified. The CDR3 is made up of 15 amino acids. The germline gives CDR1 SGHDT, CDR2 YYEEEE. The CDR3 loop is CASSFRDRRQETQYF. Full variable domain (remainder filled in from reference TRBV5-6 and TRBJ2-5): DAGVTQSPTHLIKTRGQQVTLRCSPKSGHDTVSWYQQALGQGPQFIFQYYEEEERQRGNFPDRFSGHQFPNYSSELNVNALLLGDSALYLCASSFRDRRQETQYFGPGTRLLVL.

The CDR3 region is CASSVSPGGAEAFF. The genes are TRBV19 and TRBJ1-1. This CDR3 is 14 amino acids long. The germline V gene has CDR1 LNHDA and CDR2 SQIVND (reference sequence).

The chain couples TRBV5-1 to TRBJ2-1. Germline assignment: CDR1 SGHRS and CDR2 YFSETQ. The length of the CDR3 is 15 residues. The CDR3 sequence is CASSFWEHGDNEQFF.

V is TRBV4-1 and J is TRBJ2-7. This CDR3 is 14 amino acids long. From germline, CDR1 is MGHRA and CDR2 YSYEKL. The CDR3 region is CASSWTENSYEQYF.

This chain links TRBV29-1 with TRBJ2-3; the D call from TCRdb, TRBD2, cannot be confirmed without DNA. In germline, CDR1 is SQVTM, CDR2 ANQGSEA. The CDR3 is 16 amino acids. The CDR3 loop reads CSVSGGALKSTDTQYF.

V usage is TRBV20-1 and J usage is TRBJ1-1. The CDR3 runs 11 residues. The germline V gene has CDR1 DFQATT and CDR2 SNEGSKA (reference sequence). The CDR3 is CSASWGTEAFF.

The V call is TRBV28, the J call TRBJ1-6; TCRdb picks TRBD1, but there is no DNA to check that call. CDR1 is MDHEN, CDR2 SYDVKM, per germline. CDR3 size: 16 residues. The CDR3 reads CASSPIGESYNSPLHF.

This chain joins TRBV12-3 or TRBV12-4 and TRBJ2-3; TCRdb indicates TRBD1, and absent DNA this call remains unverified. CDR3 length: 16 residues. CDR3 protein: CASNRSGQGETDTQYF.

The rearrangement joins TRBV7-9 to TRBJ2-7; TCRdb's D call, TRBD1, is unchecked because there is no DNA. This CDR3 region has 15 residues. CDR1 is SEHNR and CDR2 is FQNEAQ in the germline V gene (reference sequence). The CDR3 protein is CASTQGQVTSYEQYF. Based on the CDR3 plus reference TRBV7-9 and TRBJ2-7, the full variable domain is DTGVSQNPRHKITKRGQNVTFRCDPISEHNRLYWYRQTLGQGPEFLTYFQNEAQLEKSRLLSDRFSAERPKGSFSTLEIQRTEQGDSAMYLCASTQGQVTSYEQYFGPGTRLTVT.

The chain carries TRBV6-5 and TRBJ2-2. This CDR3 spans 14 amino acids. In germline, CDR1 is MNHEY, CDR2 SVGAGI. CDR3 in amino acids: CASSYGVITGELFF.

The rearrangement uses TRBV29-1 and TRBJ2-7; checking the TCRdb D call of TRBD1 is not possible without DNA. CDR1 is SQVTM, CDR2 ANQGSEA, per germline. The CDR3 runs 13 residues. The CDR3 loop reads CSVLTGSSYEQYF.

V usage is TRBV7-9 and J usage is TRBJ1-1; TCRdb outputs TRBD1, but without DNA this stays unchecked. The CDR3 runs 17 residues. Germline V gene lookup returns CDR1 SEHNR and CDR2 FQNEAQ (reference sequence). CDR3 residues: CASSSTLGGTVDTEAFF. Looking up the rest from reference TRBV7-9 and TRBJ1-1 gives the full variable domain: DTGVSQNPRHKITKRGQNVTFRCDPISEHNRLYWYRQTLGQGPEFLTYFQNEAQLEKSRLLSDRFSAERPKGSFSTLEIQRTEQGDSAMYLCASSSTLGGTVDTEAFFGQGTRLTVV.

The chain joins TRBV29-1 to TRBJ2-1; TCRdb's D call of TRBD2 is untestable without DNA. Per germline, CDR1 SQVTM and CDR2 ANQGSEA. This CDR3 spans 13 amino acids. This CDR3 reads CSVAGLGYNEQFF.

The genes are TRBV7-6 and TRBJ1-5; the TCRdb call, TRBD1, lacks DNA for checking. The CDR3 extends over 17 amino acids. Looked up from germline, CDR1 is SGHVS and CDR2 is FNYEAQ. The CDR3 loop is CASSPGIRGPLGQPQHF.

V and J are TRBV2 and TRBJ2-3; absent DNA, TCRdb's TRBD2 call cannot be checked. Germline CDR1 and CDR2: SNHLY and FYNNEI. The CDR3 loop spans 17 amino acids. The CDR3 reads CASSFHGSGGGLDTQYF. Together with reference TRBV2 and TRBJ2-3, the CDR3 gives the full variable domain: EPEVTQTPSHQVTQMGQEVILRCVPISNHLYFYWYRQILGQKVEFLVSFYNNEISEKSEIFDDQFSVERPDGSNFTLKIRSTKLEDSAMYFCASSFHGSGGGLDTQYFGPGTRLTVL.

The chain carries TRBV5-1 and TRBJ2-7; TCRdb selects TRBD2, and the lack of DNA leaves this call unchecked. The CDR3 totals 13 residues. Germline CDR1 SGHRS, CDR2 YFSETQ. The CDR3 region is CASSWTSDYEQYF. The full variable domain, completed using reference TRBV5-1 and TRBJ2-7, is KAGVTQTPRYLIKTRGQQVTLSCSPISGHRSVSWYQQTPGQGLQFLFEYFSETQRNKGNFPGRFSGRQFSNSRSEMNVSTLELGDSALYLCASSWTSDYEQYFGPGTRLTVT.

The gene calls are TRBV4-1 and TRBJ2-3. Germline assignment: CDR1 MGHRA and CDR2 YSYEKL. The CDR3 extends over 16 amino acids. This CDR3 reads CASSQEPMAGTDTQYF.

This chain uses TRBV29-1 with TRBJ2-7; TCRdb's D call, TRBD1, is unchecked because there is no DNA. This CDR3 comprises 14 residues. The V gene's germline CDR1 is SQVTM and CDR2 ANQGSEA. The CDR3: CSGDRGRGTYEQYF.

The chain couples TRBV12-3 or TRBV12-4 to TRBJ2-7; TCRdb selects TRBD1, and the lack of DNA leaves this call unchecked. CDR3 length: 13 amino acids. The CDR3 protein is CASSLQGAGEQYF.

The gene calls are TRBV28 and TRBJ2-4; TCRdb designates TRBD2, a call that cannot be tested without DNA. This CDR3 spans 18 amino acids. Per germline, CDR1 MDHEN and CDR2 SYDVKM. This CDR3 is CASSINPSLTVAKNIQYF.

The chain links TRBV29-1 to TRBJ2-3; TCRdb returns TRBD1, unconfirmable since there is no DNA. Looked up from germline, CDR1 is SQVTM and CDR2 is ANQGSEA. This CDR3 is 11 amino acids long. CDR3 in amino acids: CSPGGTDTQYF.

The rearrangement uses TRBV25-1 and TRBJ2-2; TCRdb's D gene call, TRBD1, goes unchecked for lack of DNA. The CDR3 is 12 residues long. Germline V gene data show CDR1 as MGHDK and CDR2 as SYGVNS. The CDR3 loop reads CASHPGTGELFF.

The chain uses TRBV7-2 and TRBJ2-7; lacking DNA, the TRBD1 call made by TCRdb goes unchecked. Germline-derived CDR1 and CDR2 are SGHTA and FQGNSA. CDR3 size: 15 residues. CDR3: CASSLFRDRLYEQYF.

Here the CDR3 reads CASSLTVNNEQFF. The chain links TRBV27 to TRBJ2-1. Germline V gene lookup returns CDR1 MNHEY and CDR2 SMNVEV (reference sequence). The CDR3 runs to 13 residues.

The rearrangement uses TRBV7-2 and TRBJ2-3; TCRdb gives TRBD1 as the D gene, but with no DNA this cannot be confirmed. CDR1 and CDR2 from the germline V gene are SGHTA and FQGNSA. The CDR3 contains 15 residues. This CDR3 reads CASTQWGSSTDTQYF.

V and J are TRBV5-1 and TRBJ1-2. The CDR3 sequence is 14 residues long. Germline lookup yields CDR1 SGHRS and CDR2 YFSETQ. Here the CDR3 reads CASSGPRGNYGYTF.

The genes are TRBV19 and TRBJ2-4; TCRdb picks TRBD1, but there is no DNA to check that call. The germline gives CDR1 LNHDA, CDR2 SQIVND (reference sequence). This CDR3 is built from 14 residues. CDR3 sequence: CASDGGTPKNIQYF.